The rows below give T cell receptor beta chains drawn from one sample of a study of cytomegalovirus exposure and HLA in healthy donors. Data came from immunoSEQ multiplex PCR; TCRdb stores just in-frame clones and leaves some out. The data show around 100,000 clones, with more than 75% seen just once and 10% held by the top ten. Sequencing used PBMCs. These receptors came from a woman aged 18-29 years in good health and CMV-seropositive. CDR3s include the opening cysteine and the closing phenylalanine or tryptophan. A D gene is named only where the DNA matches it firmly. Rows may omit the clone size; those that give it use once, few, many or a size class.

clone_size,v_call,j_call,d_call,cdr3_aa,cdr3_nt
.,TRBV6-5,TRBJ2-1,.,CASRRGPSSYNEQFF,TGTGCCAGCAGACGGGGTCCTAGCTCCTACAATGAGCAGTTCTTC
.,TRBV2,TRBJ2-1,TRBD2,CASSEWGTSGTDEQFF,TGTGCCAGCAGTGAATGGGGGACTAGCGGGACGGATGAGCAGTTCTTC
.,TRBV7-6,TRBJ2-5,.,CASSQGSGPGAQYF,TGTGCCAGCAGCCAAGGATCAGGTCCCGGGGCCCAGTACTTC
.,TRBV28,TRBJ2-7,.,CASSLYGERYEQYF,TGTGCCAGCAGTTTATACGGGGAGCGATACGAGCAGTACTTC
.,TRBV19,TRBJ1-2,.,CASSMTIYGYTF,TGTGCCAGTAGTATGACAATCTATGGCTACACCTTC
.,TRBV6-6,TRBJ1-3,.,CASTPGGSGNTIYF,TGTGCCAGCACCCCCGGGGGATCTGGAAACACCATATATTTT
.,TRBV19,TRBJ2-7,TRBD2,CASSSGRGTYEQYF,TGTGCCAGTAGTTCCGGGAGGGGGACCTACGAGCAGTACTTC
.,TRBV19,TRBJ2-3,TRBD1,CASSYRDRGADTQYF,TGTGCCAGTAGTTACCGGGACAGGGGAGCAGATACGCAGTATTTT
.,TRBV7-6,TRBJ1-5,.,CASSVLQGGNQPQHF,TGTGCCAGCAGCGTACTACAGGGAGGCAATCAGCCCCAGCATTTT
.,TRBV6-5,TRBJ1-5,.,CASSHGGAPQHF,TGTGCCAGCAGCCATGGAGGGGCGCCCCAGCATTTT
.,TRBV25-1,TRBJ1-3,.,CASSETGGNTIYF,TGTGCCAGCAGTGAAACAGGGGGAAACACCATATATTTT
.,TRBV4-2,TRBJ2-1,TRBD2,CASSQTSGEYNEQFF,TGTGCCAGCAGCCAGACTAGCGGGGAATACAATGAGCAGTTCTTC
.,TRBV29-1,TRBJ2-3,.,CSASDRSTSTDTQYF,TGCAGCGCTTCAGACAGGAGCACTAGCACAGATACGCAGTATTTT
.,TRBV6-1,TRBJ2-1,TRBD2,CASRALAGIGNEQFF,TGTGCCAGCAGGGCTCTAGCGGGGATTGGTAATGAGCAGTTCTTC
.,TRBV11-2,TRBJ2-3,.,CASSLERTDTQYF,TGTGCCAGCAGCTTAGAACGGACAGATACGCAGTATTTT
.,TRBV4-3,TRBJ1-4,TRBD1,CASSQEGGRGHEKLFF,TGCGCCAGCAGCCAAGAAGGGGGCAGGGGGCATGAAAAACTGTTTTTT
.,TRBV15,TRBJ2-1,TRBD2,CATRRSGTSGNEQFF,TGTGCCACCAGGAGGTCCGGGACTAGCGGAAATGAGCAGTTCTTC
.,TRBV27,TRBJ2-7,TRBD2,CASSPIAGGPYEQYF,TGTGCCAGCAGTCCCATAGCGGGAGGGCCTTACGAGCAGTACTTC
once,TRBV7-9,TRBJ2-3,.,CASSFEWSTDTQYF,TGTGCCAGCAGCTTTGAGTGGAGCACAGATACGCAGTATTTT
.,TRBV2,TRBJ2-7,TRBD2,CASSRAGVSYEQYF,TGTGCCAGCAGCAGGGCGGGAGTGTCTTACGAGCAGTACTTC
.,TRBV6-1,TRBJ2-7,.,CASGGHPLGEQYF,TGTGCCAGCGGGGGACACCCACTGGGCGAGCAGTACTTC
.,TRBV27,TRBJ1-2,.,CASGERDGYTF,TGTGCCAGCGGCGAGAGGGATGGCTACACCTTC
.,TRBV2,TRBJ2-1,.,CAISTGNDEQFF,TGTGCCATCAGCACAGGGAACGATGAGCAGTTCTTC
.,TRBV4-3,TRBJ1-2,.,CASSQDKVLGRGEGYTF,TGCGCCAGCAGCCAAGATAAGGTACTTGGGCGGGGTGAGGGCTACACCTTC
.,TRBV7-2,TRBJ2-1,TRBD2,CASSLASGNYNEQFF,TGTGCCAGCAGCTTAGCTAGCGGGAATTACAATGAGCAGTTCTTC
few,TRBV2,TRBJ2-1,.,CASRPGFSKHNEQFF,TGTGCCAGCAGACCGGGATTTTCTAAACACAATGAGCAGTTCTTC
.,TRBV2,TRBJ2-4,TRBD2,CASSSSGRAGSQYF,TGTGCCAGCAGTTCTAGCGGGAGGGCCGGGAGTCAGTACTTC
.,TRBV15,TRBJ1-2,.,CATSRDLASYGYTF,TGTGCCACCAGCAGAGATTTGGCCAGCTATGGCTACACCTTC